These 5 T cell receptor beta chains share one sample of origin, sequenced in a study of cytomegalovirus exposure and HLA in healthy donors. Both 60 Vbeta primers and 13 Jbeta primers went into the PCR. Sequencing used immunoSEQ multiplex PCR; TCRdb keeps in-frame clones, though not all of them. In total, the table holds about 55,000 clones. Sequenced material: PBMCs. The origin of the receptors is a man aged 45 to 65 in good health and CMV-seropositive.

This sequence joins TRBV4-1 and TRBJ1-4; TRBD1 agrees at 8 bases. Germline trimming cut 0 bases from V and 7 bases from J; bases unmatched to any gene: 7. The CDR3 covers 16 residues. CDR1 is MGHRA and CDR2 is YSYEKL in the germline V gene. CDR3 bases: TGCGCCAGCAGCCAAGAAATGGGGACAGGACGTGAAAAACTGTTTTTT. This encodes CASSQEMGTGREKLFF.

This CDR3 reads CASSNTGNTIYF. CDR3 in DNA: TGTGCCAGCAGTAACACTGGAAACACCATATATTTT. The chain is built from TRBV13 and TRBJ1-3; D not certain. CDR1 is PRHDT, CDR2 FYEKMQ, per germline (reference sequence). The V and J ends lost 6 bases and 2 bases respectively, with 5 bases between them. This CDR3 has 12 residues.

The chain is built from TRBV7-9 and TRBJ1-2; no definite D call. Trimming shortened V by 3 bases and J by 4 bases, and 12 bases separated the two germline ends. The CDR3 sequence is 14 residues long. Looked up from germline, CDR1 is SEHNR and CDR2 is FQNEAQ (reference sequence). CDR3 DNA: TGTGCCAGCAGCTTGGTACGGTTAATCTATGGCTACACCTTC. Its translation: CASSLVRLIYGYTF.

This chain uses TRBV10-3 with TRBJ2-2; 11 nucleotides line up with TRBD1. Germline lookup yields CDR1 ENHRY and CDR2 SYGVKD. The length of the CDR3 is 14 residues. Trimming at V came to 6 bases and at J to 7 bases, leaving 4 bases not matched to a gene. CDR3 sequence: CAIRDRGQIGELFF. In nucleotides, the CDR3 is TGTGCCATCAGGGACAGGGGGCAGATCGGGGAGCTGTTTTTT.

V gene TRBV10-3 combines with J gene TRBJ1-2; no reliable D call. V was trimmed by 7 bases and J by 7 bases, leaving 13 bases between them. This CDR3 contains 12 residues. Germline values: CDR1 ENHRY, CDR2 SYGVKD. The DNA for the CDR3 is TGTGCCATCAATGCGGGGAAGGGTGGCTACACCTTC. Its translation: CAINAGKGGYTF.